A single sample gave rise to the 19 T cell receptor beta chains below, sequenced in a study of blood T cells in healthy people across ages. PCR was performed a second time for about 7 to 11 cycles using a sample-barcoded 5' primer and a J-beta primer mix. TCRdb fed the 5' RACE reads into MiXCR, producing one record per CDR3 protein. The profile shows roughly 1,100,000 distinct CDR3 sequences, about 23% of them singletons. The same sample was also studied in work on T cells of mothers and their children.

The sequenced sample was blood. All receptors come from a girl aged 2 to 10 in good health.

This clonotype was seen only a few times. The CDR3: CATSRGVLAGSYNEQFF. The CDR3 bases are TGTGCCACCAGCAGAGGGGTTCTAGCGGGGTCATACAATGAGCAGTTCTTC. The gene calls are TRBV15 and TRBJ2-1; 9 nucleotides align to TRBD2. This CDR3 is built from 17 residues. V lost 1 base and J lost 4; bases outside the gene matches: 8. Germline V gene data show CDR1 as LNHNV and CDR2 as YYDKDF (reference sequence).

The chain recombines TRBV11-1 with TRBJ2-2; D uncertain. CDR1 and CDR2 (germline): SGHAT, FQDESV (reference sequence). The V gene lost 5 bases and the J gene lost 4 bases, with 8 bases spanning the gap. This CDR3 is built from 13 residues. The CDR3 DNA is TGTGCCAGCAGCCATCCTAGCACCGGGGAGCTGTTTTTT. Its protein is CASSHPSTGELFF. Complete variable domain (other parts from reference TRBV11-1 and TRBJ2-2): EAEVAQSPRYKITEKSQAVAFWCDPISGHATLYWYRQILGQGPELLVQFQDESVVDDSQLPKDRFSAERLKGVDSTLKIQPAELGDSAMYLCASSHPSTGELFFGEGSRLTVL.

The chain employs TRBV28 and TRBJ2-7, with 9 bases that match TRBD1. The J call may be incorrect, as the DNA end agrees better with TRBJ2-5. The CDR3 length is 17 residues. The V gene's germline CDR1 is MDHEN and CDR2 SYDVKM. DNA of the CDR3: TGTGCCAGCAGGGACCCTGGGACAGGGAGAGAACAAGAGACCCAGTACTTC. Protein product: CASRDPGTGREQETQYF.

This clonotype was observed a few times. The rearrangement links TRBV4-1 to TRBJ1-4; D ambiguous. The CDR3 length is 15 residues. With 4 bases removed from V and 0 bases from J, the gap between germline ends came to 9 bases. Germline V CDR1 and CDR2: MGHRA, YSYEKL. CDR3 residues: CASSPVRPTNEKLFF. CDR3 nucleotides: TGCGCCAGCAGCCCCGTTAGGCCAACTAATGAAAAACTGTTTTTT.

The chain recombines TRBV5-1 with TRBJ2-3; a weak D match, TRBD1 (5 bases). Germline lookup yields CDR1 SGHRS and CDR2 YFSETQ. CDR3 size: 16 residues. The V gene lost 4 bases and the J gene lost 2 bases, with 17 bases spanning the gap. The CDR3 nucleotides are TGCGCCAGCAGCATCCTGACAGCCGACTCCACAGATACGCAGTATTTT. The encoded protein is CASSILTADSTDTQYF.

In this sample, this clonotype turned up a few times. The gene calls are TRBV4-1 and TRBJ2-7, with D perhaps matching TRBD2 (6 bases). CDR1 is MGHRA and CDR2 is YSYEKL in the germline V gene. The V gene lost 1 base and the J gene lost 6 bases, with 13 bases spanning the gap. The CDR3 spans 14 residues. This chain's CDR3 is CASSQGSGVGEQYF. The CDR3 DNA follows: TGCGCCAGCAGCCAAGGATCGGGAGTTGGCGAGCAGTACTTC.

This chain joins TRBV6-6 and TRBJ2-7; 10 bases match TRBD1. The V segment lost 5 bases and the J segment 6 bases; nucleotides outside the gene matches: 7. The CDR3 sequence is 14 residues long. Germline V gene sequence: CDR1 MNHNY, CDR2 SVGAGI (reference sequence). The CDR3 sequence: CASSRHGQGGEQYF. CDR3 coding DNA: TGTGCCAGCAGTCGCCACGGACAGGGGGGCGAGCAGTACTTC.

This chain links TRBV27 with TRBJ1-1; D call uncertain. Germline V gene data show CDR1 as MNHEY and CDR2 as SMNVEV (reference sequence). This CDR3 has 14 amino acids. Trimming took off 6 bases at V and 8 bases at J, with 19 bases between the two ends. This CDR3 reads CASSLLFDRAEAFF. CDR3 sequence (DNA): TGTGCCAGCAGCCTTTTATTCGACCGGGCCGAAGCTTTCTTT.

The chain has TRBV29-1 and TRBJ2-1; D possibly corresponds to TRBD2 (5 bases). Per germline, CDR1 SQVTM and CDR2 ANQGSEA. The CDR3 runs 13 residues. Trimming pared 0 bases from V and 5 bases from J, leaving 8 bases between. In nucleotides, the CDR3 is TGCAGCGTTGAAGAACTAGATAACAATGAGCAGTTCTTC. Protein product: CSVEELDNNEQFF.

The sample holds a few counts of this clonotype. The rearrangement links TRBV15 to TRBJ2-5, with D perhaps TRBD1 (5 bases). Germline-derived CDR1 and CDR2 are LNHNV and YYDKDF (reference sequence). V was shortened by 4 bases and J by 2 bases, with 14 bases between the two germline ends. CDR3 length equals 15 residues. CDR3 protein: CATSKTTGIQETQYF. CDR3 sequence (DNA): TGTGCCACCAGCAAAACAACAGGAATTCAAGAGACCCAGTACTTC. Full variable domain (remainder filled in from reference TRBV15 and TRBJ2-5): DAMVIQNPRYQVTQFGKPVTLSCSQTLNHNVMYWYQQKSSQAPKLLFHYYDKDFNNEADTPDNFQSRRPNTSFCFLDIRSPGLGDTAMYLCATSKTTGIQETQYFGPGTRLLVL.

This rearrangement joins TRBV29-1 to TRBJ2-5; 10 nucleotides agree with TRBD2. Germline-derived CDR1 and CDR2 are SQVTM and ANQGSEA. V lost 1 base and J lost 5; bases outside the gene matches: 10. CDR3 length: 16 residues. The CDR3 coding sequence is TGCAGCGTTGAAGTTTCGAGCGGGAGGGCCGCGGAGACCCAGTACTTC. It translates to CSVEVSSGRAAETQYF.

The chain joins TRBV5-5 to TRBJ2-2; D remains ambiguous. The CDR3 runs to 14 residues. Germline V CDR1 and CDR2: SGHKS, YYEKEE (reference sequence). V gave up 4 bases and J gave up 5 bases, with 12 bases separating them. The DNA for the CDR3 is TGTGCCAGCAGCCGCGTCTCACCAACCGGGGAGCTGTTTTTT. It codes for CASSRVSPTGELFF.

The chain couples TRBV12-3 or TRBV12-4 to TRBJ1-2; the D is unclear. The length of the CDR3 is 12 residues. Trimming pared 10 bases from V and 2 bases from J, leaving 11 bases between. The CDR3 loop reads CATMGANYGYTF. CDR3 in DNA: TGTGCCACCATGGGAGCCAACTATGGCTACACCTTC.

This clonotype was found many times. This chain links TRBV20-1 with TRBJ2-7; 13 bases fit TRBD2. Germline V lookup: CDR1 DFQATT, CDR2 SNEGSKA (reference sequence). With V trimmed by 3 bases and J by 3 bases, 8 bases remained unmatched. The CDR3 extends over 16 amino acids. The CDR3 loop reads CSASFLGTSGVYEQYF. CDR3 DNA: TGCAGTGCTAGTTTTTTAGGGACTAGCGGGGTCTACGAGCAGTACTTC.

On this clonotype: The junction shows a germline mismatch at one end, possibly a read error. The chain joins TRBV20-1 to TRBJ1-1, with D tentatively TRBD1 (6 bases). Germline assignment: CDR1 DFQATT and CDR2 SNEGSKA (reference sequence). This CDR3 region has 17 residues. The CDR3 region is CSARDEGQGINRAEAFF. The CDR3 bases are TGTAGTGCTAGAGATGAAGGGCAGGGGATAAATCGTGCTGAAGCTTTCTTT.

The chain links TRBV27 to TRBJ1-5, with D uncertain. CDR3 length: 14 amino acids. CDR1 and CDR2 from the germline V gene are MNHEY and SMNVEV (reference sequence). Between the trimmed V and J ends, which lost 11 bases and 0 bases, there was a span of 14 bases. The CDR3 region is CAGKSVDSNQPQHF. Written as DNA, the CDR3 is TGTGCCGGCAAGTCGGTGGATAGCAATCAGCCCCAGCATTTT.

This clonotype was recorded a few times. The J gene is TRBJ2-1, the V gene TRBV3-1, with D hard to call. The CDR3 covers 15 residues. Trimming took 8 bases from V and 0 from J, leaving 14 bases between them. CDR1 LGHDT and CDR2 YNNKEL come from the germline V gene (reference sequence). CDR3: CASGAPGSSYNEQFF. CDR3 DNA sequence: TGTGCCAGCGGAGCCCCTGGGTCCTCCTACAATGAGCAGTTCTTC.

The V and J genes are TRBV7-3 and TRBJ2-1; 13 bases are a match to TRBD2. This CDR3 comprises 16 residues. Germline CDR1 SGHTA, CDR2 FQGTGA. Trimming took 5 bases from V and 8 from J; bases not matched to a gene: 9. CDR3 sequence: CASSIQGGLAGHEQFF. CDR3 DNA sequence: TGTGCCAGCAGCATACAGGGGGGACTAGCGGGACATGAGCAGTTCTTC.

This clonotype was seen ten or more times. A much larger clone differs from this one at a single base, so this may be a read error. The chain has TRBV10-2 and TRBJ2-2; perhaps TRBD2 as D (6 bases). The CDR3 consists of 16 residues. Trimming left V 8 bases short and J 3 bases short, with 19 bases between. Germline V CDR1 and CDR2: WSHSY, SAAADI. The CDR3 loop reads CASAQPGLPDTGELFF. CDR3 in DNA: TGCGCCAGCGCCCAACCGGGACTGCCGGACACCGGGGAGCTGTTTTTT.